Listed here are 9 T cell receptor beta chains from one sample, sequenced in a study of T cells in Graves' hyperthyroidism and ophthalmopathy. Amplification yielded TCR beta CDR3 regions, with RNA transcripts as the source. First-round RT-PCR of the TCR CDR3 relied on the HTBI primer set. TCRdb called the multiplex PCR reads again in MiXCR, with one record for every CDR3 protein. The sample has around 420,000 distinct CDR3 sequences; around a sixth are singletons. Sequencing was carried out using blood. Source of these receptors: a woman aged 18-35 years with Graves' hyperthyroidism.

This clonotype was counted many times. The chain links TRBV7-9 to TRBJ1-1; 10 positions agree with TRBD1. The J segment lost 10 bases and the V segment lost 5 bases, leaving 7 bases of the junction unmatched. In germline, CDR1 is SEHNR, CDR2 FQNEAQ (reference sequence). There are 13 residues in the CDR3. The CDR3 spells CASSPRTGGIAFF. CDR3 sequence (DNA): TGTGCCAGCAGCCCTAGGACAGGGGGGATAGCTTTCTTT. Full variable domain (remainder filled in from reference TRBV7-9 and TRBJ1-1): DTGVSQNPRHKITKRGQNVTFRCDPISEHNRLYWYRQTLGQGPEFLTYFQNEAQLEKSRLLSDRFSAERPKGSFSTLEIQRTEQGDSAMYLCASSPRTGGIAFFGQGTRLTVV.

This clonotype has at least ten counts. The chain recombines TRBV28 with TRBJ2-1; 11 bases match TRBD2. V shed 5 bases and J 9 bases; nucleotides not matched to a gene: 9. The CDR3 covers 15 residues. Germline values: CDR1 MDHEN, CDR2 SYDVKM. Here the CDR3 reads CASSLRLAGGTEQFF. CDR3 sequence (DNA): TGTGCCAGCAGTCTTCGATTAGCGGGAGGGACTGAGCAGTTCTTC.

This clonotype was recorded at least ten times. The rearrangement links TRBV3-1 to TRBJ2-7, with 14 nucleotides matching TRBD2. Germline V gene data show CDR1 as LGHDT and CDR2 as YNNKEL (reference sequence). CDR3 size: 14 residues. Unmatched junction bases numbered 4, after V lost 6 bases and J lost 6 bases. CDR3 residues: CASRPGLAGAEQYF. CDR3 coding DNA: TGTGCCAGCAGGCCGGGACTAGCGGGGGCCGAGCAGTACTTC.

V and J are TRBV5-6 and TRBJ1-4, with TRBD1 as a possible D gene (5 bases). The CDR3 consists of 16 residues. Trimming took off 4 bases at V and 4 bases at J, with 17 bases between the two ends. Germline V gene data show CDR1 as SGHDT and CDR2 as YYEEEE. This CDR3 reads CASSATVGGNNEKLFF. In DNA form, the CDR3 reads TGTGCCAGCAGCGCCACCGTCGGGGGAAATAATGAAAAACTGTTTTTT.

Many counts were recorded for this clonotype. This chain joins TRBV11-2 and TRBJ2-1, with a possible D match to TRBD2 (6 bases). CDR1 is SGHAT and CDR2 is FQNNGV in the germline V gene. The CDR3 is made up of 17 amino acids. Trimming cost V 0 bases and J 2 bases, with 14 bases left between them. In DNA form, the CDR3 reads TGTGCCAGCAGCTTAGATAGTGGGACTTTGACCTACAATGAGCAGTTCTTC. It is translated as CASSLDSGTLTYNEQFF. Based on the CDR3 plus reference TRBV11-2 and TRBJ2-1, the full variable domain is EAGVAQSPRYKIIEKRQSVAFWCNPISGHATLYWYQQILGQGPKLLIQFQNNGVVDDSQLPKDRFSAERLKGVDSTLKIQPAKLEDSAVYLCASSLDSGTLTYNEQFFGPGTRLTVL.

This clonotype has at least ten counts. V is TRBV12-5 and J is TRBJ2-3, with a tentative D call TRBD1 (5 bases). The CDR3 consists of 17 residues. The germline V gene has CDR1 LGHNT and CDR2 FRNRAP. V lost 1 base and J lost 5, with 19 bases in between. The CDR3 coding sequence is TGTGCTAGTGGTTTGGACCGGTCCATCTTTCAGGGAGATACGCAGTATTTT. Translated: CASGLDRSIFQGDTQYF.

At least ten counts were recorded for this clonotype. V usage is TRBV7-2 and J usage is TRBJ2-7; 9 bases agree with TRBD1. V gave up 5 bases and J gave up 3 bases; unmatched junction bases: 5. Germline V gene sequence: CDR1 SGHTA, CDR2 FQGNSA. The CDR3 is 14 amino acids. The CDR3 protein is CASSLDRGFYEQYF. The DNA of the CDR3 is TGTGCCAGCAGCCTGGACAGGGGCTTCTACGAGCAGTACTTC.

This clonotype was found many times. CDR3 residues: CASSFLAGTGDEQFF. The CDR3 coding sequence is TGCGCCAGCAGCTTTTTAGCGGGAACGGGTGATGAGCAGTTCTTC. The chain carries TRBV5-1 and TRBJ2-1; 8 nucleotides align to TRBD2. CDR1 and CDR2 (germline): SGHRS, YFSETQ. The CDR3 length is 15 residues. The J segment lost 8 bases and the V segment lost 2 bases, leaving 9 bases of the junction unmatched. Combining the CDR3 with reference TRBV5-1 and TRBJ2-1 gives the whole variable domain KAGVTQTPRYLIKTRGQQVTLSCSPISGHRSVSWYQQTPGQGLQFLFEYFSETQRNKGNFPGRFSGRQFSNSRSEMNVSTLELGDSALYLCASSFLAGTGDEQFFGPGTRLTVL.

This chain connects TRBV30 to TRBJ2-2; TRBD1 agrees at 9 bases. CDR3 length: 15 residues. Germline CDR1 and CDR2: GTSNPN and SVGIG (reference sequence). The ends lost 3 bases at V and 3 bases at J; junction bases unmatched: 5. The CDR3 nucleotides are TGTGCCTGGAGCCCCAGGGACAGGGACACCGGGGAGCTGTTTTTT. Translating gives CAWSPRDRDTGELFF.